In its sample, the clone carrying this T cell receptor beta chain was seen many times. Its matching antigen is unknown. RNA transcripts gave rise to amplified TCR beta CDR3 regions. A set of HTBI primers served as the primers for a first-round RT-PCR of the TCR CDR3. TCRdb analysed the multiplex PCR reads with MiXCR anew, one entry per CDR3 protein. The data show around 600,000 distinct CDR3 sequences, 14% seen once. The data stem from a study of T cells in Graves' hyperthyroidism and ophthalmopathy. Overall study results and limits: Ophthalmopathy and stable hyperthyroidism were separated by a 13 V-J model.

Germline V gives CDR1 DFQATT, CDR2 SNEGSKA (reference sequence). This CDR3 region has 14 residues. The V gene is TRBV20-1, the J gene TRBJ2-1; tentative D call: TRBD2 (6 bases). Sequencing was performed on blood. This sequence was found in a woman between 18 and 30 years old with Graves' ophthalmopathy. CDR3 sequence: CRPLRRDSNNEQFF. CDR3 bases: TGCAGGCCCCTAAGGCGGGACTCGAACAATGAGCAGTTCTTC.